The 25 T cell receptor beta chains below come from one sample, sequenced in a study of regulatory dendritic cells for organ transplantation. Sequencing used immunoSEQ multiplex PCR; TCRdb keeps in-frame clones, though not all of them. The sample holds 10,000 to 11,000 clones, about 85% seen once. These receptors are not linked to any known antigen. Allogeneic regulatory or mature dendritic cells were co-cultured for roughly five days with CFSE-labeled sorted T cells at 1:10. The sample consisted of memory CD4+ T cells from blood cultured with dendritic cells. Subset noted: CD45RO+ memory T cells. The receptors derive from a human donor in good health.

The chain links TRBV5-4 to TRBJ2-3; TRBD2 agrees at 7 bases. Germline lookup yields CDR1 SGHNT and CDR2 YYREEE (reference sequence). V gave up 0 bases and J gave up 2 bases; unmatched junction bases: 3. This CDR3 has 15 amino acids. The CDR3 DNA reads as TGTGCCAGCAGCTTGGCCAGCGGGGTCACAGATACGCAGTATTTT. Protein sequence: CASSLASGVTDTQYF. The complete variable domain, with remaining parts taken from reference TRBV5-4 and TRBJ2-3, reads ETGVTQSPTHLIKTRGQQVTLRCSSQSGHNTVSWYQQALGQGPQFIFQYYREEENGRGNFPPRFSGLQFPNYSSELNVNALELDDSALYLCASSLASGVTDTQYFGPGTRLTVL.

This clone was observed a few times. V gene TRBV2 combines with J gene TRBJ1-5, with D tentatively TRBD1 (6 bases). The germline V gene encodes CDR1 SNHLY and CDR2 FYNNEI. CDR3 length: 15 residues. The V and J ends lost 6 bases and 1 base respectively, with 13 bases between them. The CDR3, as DNA: TGTGCCAGCAGGCAACAGGGAGGGAGCAATCAGCCCCAGCATTTT. Translated: CASRQQGGSNQPQHF.

This clone was observed once. V gene TRBV7-8 combines with J gene TRBJ2-7; TRBD1 aligns across 7 bases. The CDR3 length is 17 residues. Germline CDR1 SGHVS, CDR2 FQNEAQ. The V gene end was trimmed by 5 bases and the J gene end by 5 bases; junction bases not matched to a gene: 18. The CDR3 protein is CASSGRDRKRIMHEQYF. DNA of the CDR3: TGTGCCAGCAGCGGACGGGACAGAAAAAGAATCATGCACGAGCAGTACTTC.

J is TRBJ2-5 and V is TRBV7-2, with 8 bases matching TRBD1. Losses at the gene ends were 2 bases for V and 5 bases for J; bases not matched to a gene: 7. This CDR3 is built from 15 residues. Germline loops: CDR1 SGHTA, CDR2 FQGNSA. The chain's CDR3 is CASSLRTGQGETQYF. The CDR3 DNA is TGTGCCAGCAGCTTAAGGACAGGGCAAGGGGAGACCCAGTACTTC.

The chain combines TRBV11-3 with TRBJ2-1, with D perhaps TRBD2 (5 bases). V gave up 2 bases and J gave up 4 bases, with 12 bases separating them. Germline V CDR1 and CDR2: SGHNT, YENEEA. The CDR3 length is 15 residues. CDR3 sequence: CASSLIGRRYNEQFF. CDR3 DNA sequence: TGTGCCAGCAGCTTAATCGGTAGGAGGTACAATGAGCAGTTCTTC.

Details on this clone: At one end, the junction sequence differs from germline, possibly due to a read error. The gene calls are TRBV7-3 and TRBJ2-3; weak D call: TRBD2 (6 bases). The CDR3 has 16 amino acids. From germline, CDR1 is SGHTA and CDR2 FQGTGA. The CDR3 nucleotides are TGTGCCAGCAGCTTTCCGGGGGAGGCCGGCACAAATACGCAGTATTTT. This codes for CASSFPGEAGTNTQYF.

The chain carries TRBV2 and TRBJ2-4; 8 bases match TRBD1. The CDR3 totals 15 residues. J gave up 7 bases and V 4 bases, and 9 bases lay outside the gene matches. From germline, CDR1 is SNHLY and CDR2 FYNNEI. The CDR3 sequence is CASSGVAGGRNIQYF. The CDR3 coding sequence is TGTGCCAGCAGTGGGGTGGCAGGGGGCAGGAACATTCAGTACTTC. The full variable domain, with the rest looked up from reference TRBV2 and TRBJ2-4, is EPEVTQTPSHQVTQMGQEVILRCVPISNHLYFYWYRQILGQKVEFLVSFYNNEISEKSEIFDDQFSVERPDGSNFTLKIRSTKLEDSAMYFCASSGVAGGRNIQYFGAGTRLSVL.

V is TRBV6-5 and J is TRBJ2-3, with D possibly being TRBD1 (5 bases). V was shortened by 4 bases and J by 2 bases, with 10 bases between the two germline ends. Germline V gene lookup returns CDR1 MNHEY and CDR2 SVGAGI. This CDR3 spans 14 amino acids. The CDR3 protein is CASSLRQITDTQYF. CDR3 sequence (DNA): TGTGCCAGCAGTTTACGACAGATCACAGATACGCAGTATTTT.

The chain combines TRBV18 with TRBJ2-2, with D tentatively TRBD2 (6 bases). The germline V and J ends were trimmed by 6 bases and 2 bases, with 16 bases remaining between them. The CDR3 extends over 16 amino acids. Per the germline V gene, CDR1 is KGHSH and CDR2 is LQKENI. CDR3 sequence reads: CASSPTGADNTGELFF. The CDR3 region has the DNA TGTGCCAGCTCCCCTACGGGAGCGGACAACACCGGGGAGCTGTTTTTT. Complete variable domain (other parts from reference TRBV18 and TRBJ2-2): NAGVMQNPRHLVRRRGQEARLRCSPMKGHSHVYWYRQLPEEGLKFMVYLQKENIIDESGMPKERFSAEFPKEGPSILRIQQVVRGDSAAYFCASSPTGADNTGELFFGEGSRLTVL.

The sample holds one count of this clone. The rearrangement joins TRBV7-9 to TRBJ2-7; possible D gene TRBD1, 6 bases. CDR3 size: 15 residues. V was shortened by 3 bases and J by 3 bases, with 15 bases between the two germline ends. Germline assignment: CDR1 SEHNR and CDR2 FQNEAQ (reference sequence). For the CDR3, the DNA is TGTGCCAGCAGCTTCCGGGACAAGGGAGACTACGAGCAGTACTTC. Encoded protein: CASSFRDKGDYEQYF.

The chain combines TRBV7-2 with TRBJ1-2; possible D gene TRBD1, 5 bases. The length of the CDR3 is 13 residues. Trimming cost V 5 bases and J 5 bases, with 12 bases left between them. CDR1 is SGHTA, CDR2 FQGNSA, per germline. The CDR3 DNA follows: TGTGCCAGCAGCCCTTCCAGGGAGTATGGCTACACCTTC. Protein sequence: CASSPSREYGYTF.

The rearrangement joins TRBV7-9 to TRBJ1-1; D is uncertain. This CDR3 has 14 residues. CDR1 and CDR2 from the germline V gene are SEHNR and FQNEAQ (reference sequence). Trimming shortened V by 1 base and J by 0 bases, and 6 bases separated the two germline ends. This CDR3 is CASSLDQVNTEAFF. CDR3 nucleotide sequence: TGTGCCAGCAGCTTAGATCAGGTGAACACTGAAGCTTTCTTT.

The V call is TRBV6-5, the J call TRBJ1-2, with 8 bases lining up with TRBD1. This CDR3 has 15 amino acids. Germline V gene lookup returns CDR1 MNHEY and CDR2 SVGAGI. Trimming cost V 0 bases and J 11 bases; bases outside gene matches: 11. The CDR3 DNA sequence: TGTGCCAGCAGTTACTCGCACGAGACAGGGGTACTTTACACCTTC. Protein: CASSYSHETGVLYTF.

This sequence joins TRBV11-2 and TRBJ2-1, with 10 bases matching TRBD2. Germline CDR1 reads SGHAT; CDR2 reads FQNNGV. This CDR3 contains 16 residues. V gave up 0 bases and J gave up 10 bases; unmatched junction bases: 9. The CDR3 is CASSLDTERGGEEQFF. The CDR3 bases are TGTGCCAGCAGCTTAGATACCGAGCGGGGGGGTGAAGAGCAGTTCTTC.

This clone was seen a few times. Other DNA sequences in the sample encode the same CDR3. The chain joins TRBV9 to TRBJ2-1; D is undetermined. Per germline, CDR1 SGDLS and CDR2 YYNGEE. V gave up 0 bases and J gave up 4 bases, with 5 bases separating them. This CDR3 comprises 13 residues. This chain's CDR3 is CASSVGHYNEQFF. The DNA for the CDR3 is TGTGCCAGCAGCGTAGGGCATTACAATGAGCAGTTCTTC.

This sequence joins TRBV5-5 and TRBJ1-1, with a weak D call TRBD1 (6 bases). V was clipped by 4 bases and J by 6 bases, with 16 bases between them. The length of the CDR3 is 14 residues. CDR1 is SGHKS and CDR2 is YYEKEE in the germline V gene (reference sequence). Here the CDR3 DNA reads TGTGCCAGCAGCCCCACGGCGGGGGGCTCTGAAGCTTTCTTT. It specifies CASSPTAGGSEAFF.

The rearrangement links TRBV13 to TRBJ2-1; 11 bases fit TRBD2. Germline V gene data show CDR1 as PRHDT and CDR2 as FYEKMQ (reference sequence). J lost 4 bases, V lost 6 bases, and 5 bases had no gene match. The CDR3 loop spans 15 amino acids. The chain's CDR3 is CASSTTSGSYNEQFF. The CDR3 coding sequence is TGTGCCAGCAGTACTACTAGCGGGAGTTACAATGAGCAGTTCTTC.

The chain joins TRBV6-1 to TRBJ2-3; no clear D. Trimming took off 2 bases at V and 2 bases at J, with 8 bases between the two ends. The CDR3 runs to 14 residues. Germline-derived CDR1 and CDR2 are MNHNS and SASEGT. CDR3 DNA sequence: TGTGCCAGCAGTGAACCTTTCTCCACAGATACGCAGTATTTT. It specifies CASSEPFSTDTQYF.

The rearrangement links TRBV7-9 to TRBJ2-3; the D is unclear. Germline assignment: CDR1 SEHNR and CDR2 FQNEAQ (reference sequence). This CDR3 has 12 residues. The V and J ends lost 1 base and 4 bases respectively, with 3 bases between them. The CDR3 DNA sequence: TGTGCCAGCAGCTTAGGTGCAGATACGCAGTATTTT. Its translation: CASSLGADTQYF.

V is TRBV5-1 and J is TRBJ2-7; 7 nucleotides agree with TRBD2. Germline V gene lookup returns CDR1 SGHRS and CDR2 YFSETQ. CDR3 length equals 13 residues. With 1 base clipped from V and 2 bases from J, the junction kept 0 bases outside the gene matches. This CDR3 is CASSLLAAYEQYF. DNA for the CDR3: TGCGCCAGCAGCTTGCTAGCGGCCTACGAGCAGTACTTC.

As for this clone: The germline gene is not matched at one end of the junction; a read error may be the cause. The chain links TRBV28 to TRBJ2-7; D is possibly TRBD2 (6 bases). The CDR3 is 8 amino acids. Germline loops: CDR1 MDHEN, CDR2 SYDVKM. CDR3 nucleotides: TGTGCCAGAACCAAGGAGGGATTC. Its translation is CARTKEGF.

This clone was picked up one time. The J gene is TRBJ2-1, the V gene TRBV2, with D tentatively TRBD2 (7 bases). Per germline, CDR1 SNHLY and CDR2 FYNNEI. Between the trimmed V and J ends, which lost 6 bases and 7 bases, there was a span of 16 bases. This CDR3 spans 14 amino acids. In DNA form, the CDR3 reads TGTGCCAGCAGATTGGAGGGGGGGCCGAATGAGCAGTTCTTC. Translation: CASRLEGGPNEQFF. Filled out from reference TRBV2 and TRBJ2-1, the complete variable domain reads EPEVTQTPSHQVTQMGQEVILRCVPISNHLYFYWYRQILGQKVEFLVSFYNNEISEKSEIFDDQFSVERPDGSNFTLKIRSTKLEDSAMYFCASRLEGGPNEQFFGPGTRLTVL.

This clone was seen a few times. J is TRBJ2-7 and V is TRBV7-9; D unclear. Trimming left V 1 base short and J 3 bases short, with 7 bases between. The length of the CDR3 is 13 residues. Germline lookup yields CDR1 SEHNR and CDR2 FQNEAQ (reference sequence). CDR3 in DNA: TGTGCCAGCAGCTTAGATTCCGTCTACGAGCAGTACTTC. Its protein is CASSLDSVYEQYF.

V gene TRBV7-2 combines with J gene TRBJ1-2, with D tentatively TRBD1 (5 bases). Trimming cost V 1 base and J 4 bases, with 16 bases left between them. Germline V gene lookup returns CDR1 SGHTA and CDR2 FQGNSA. This CDR3 is built from 16 residues. This CDR3 is CASSLEGGAEVYGYTF. The CDR3 coding sequence is TGTGCCAGCAGCTTAGAGGGAGGGGCAGAGGTCTATGGCTACACCTTC.

This clone has just one count. V gene TRBV6-1 combines with J gene TRBJ2-3; 7 nucleotides align to TRBD2. Germline V gene data show CDR1 as MNHNS and CDR2 as SASEGT. The CDR3 runs to 15 residues. V was clipped by 7 bases and J by 2 bases; unmatched bases: 9. CDR3 residues: CASISGKEVTDTQYF. CDR3 nucleotide sequence: TGTGCCAGCATAAGCGGGAAGGAAGTCACAGATACGCAGTATTTT.